What follows are 2 T cell receptor beta chains derived from one specimen sequenced in a study of beta chain features in type 1 diabetes. What was sequenced were expressed TCRB transcripts, since all of the isolated RNA had been reverse transcribed. Profiled with immunoSEQ multiplex PCR; TCRdb holds only in-frame clones, not every one. Among 300,000 to 400,000 clones listed, 9.5% to 12% were seen once. Material: naive CD4+ T cells from blood. The origin of the receptors is a woman aged 30 to 39 in good health.

This clone was counted between two and nine times. The CDR3 is CASGVGQGNEQYF. In DNA form, the CDR3 reads TGTGCCAGCGGGGTCGGACAGGGGAACGAGCAGTACTTC. This sequence joins TRBV6-5 and TRBJ2-7; 9 bases align to TRBD1. With V trimmed by 8 bases and J by 5 bases, 7 bases remained unmatched. Germline V CDR1 and CDR2: MNHEY, SVGAGI. The CDR3 is 13 residues long.

There are a few counts of this clone. The V and J genes are TRBV6-6 and TRBJ2-3; D not resolved. The CDR3 sequence is 16 residues long. The V and J ends lost 7 bases and 0 bases respectively, with 17 bases between them. CDR1 and CDR2 (germline): MNHNY, SVGAGI (reference sequence). The CDR3 nucleotides are TGTGCCAGCACACCTCAGAACGGAGCTAGCACAGATACGCAGTATTTT. Protein: CASTPQNGASTDTQYF.